This T cell receptor beta chain was sequenced in a study of T cells in Graves' hyperthyroidism and ophthalmopathy. Study overall: Pretreatment peripheral blood was obtained at initial diagnosis.

Findings of the study overall: Most clonotypes that expanded in the thyroid above 0.001 also showed up in blood.

This clonotype was recorded many times. Its antigen is as yet unknown. Newly diagnosed hyperthyroidism patients aged 18 to 65 years had disease lasting under 2 months. Fresh peripheral blood, around 9.5 ml, yielded the PBMCs. Amplification of TCR beta CDR3 regions used RNA as the template. The primer set for the first-round RT-PCR of the TCR CDR3 was HTBI. From the multiplex PCR reads, TCRdb called clonotypes with MiXCR, one entry per CDR3 protein. The sample has hundreds of thousands of distinct CDR3 sequences, less than 15% seen once. The CDR3 runs 15 residues. V was cut by 1 base and J by 6 bases, with 13 bases left in between. Looked up from germline, CDR1 is ENHRY and CDR2 is SYGVKD.

This sequence was found in a woman aged 35 to 49 with Graves' hyperthyroidism. The sample was blood. The rearrangement uses TRBV10-3 and TRBJ2-1; the D is unclear. CDR3 sequence: CAISEFISSPNEQFF. The CDR3 DNA reads TGTGCCATCAGTGAGTTTATTAGCTCCCCCAATGAGCAGTTCTTC.